Listed below are T cell receptor beta chains from one sample, sequenced in a study of memory CD4+ T cells and cytomegalovirus serostatus. Using immunoSEQ multiplex PCR, the repertoire was profiled, and TCRdb retains in-frame clones only, with some absent. The sample comprises about 75,000 clones, 60% to 80% of which are singletons, and about 2.5% rests with the top ten. The source material was memory CD4+ T cells from blood. Source of these receptors: an adult in good health and CMV-seropositive. Each CDR3 is given with its conserved first and last residue. Each record gives: clone size, J gene, D gene, V gene, CDR3 protein, CDR3 DNA. D genes are given only for firm matches. Where a row states a size, it is once, few, many or the class of an expanded clone; other rows omit it.

clone_size: .
j_call: TRBJ1-2
d_call: TRBD1
v_call: TRBV4-3
cdr3_aa: CASSQDLPGQGAPAYGYTF
cdr3_nt: TGCGCCAGCAGCCAAGATCTTCCGGGACAGGGGGCGCCTGCCTATGGCTACACCTTC

clone_size: .
j_call: TRBJ1-1
d_call: .
v_call: TRBV30
cdr3_aa: CAWSGQQGRSAFF
cdr3_nt: TGTGCCTGGAGTGGGCAACAGGGCCGTAGTGCTTTCTTT

clone_size: .
j_call: TRBJ1-2
d_call: .
v_call: TRBV30
cdr3_aa: CAWSVKSVPGYTF
cdr3_nt: TGTGCCTGGAGTGTAAAGTCGGTCCCGGGCTACACCTTC

clone_size: few
j_call: TRBJ1-3
d_call: .
v_call: TRBV5-1
cdr3_aa: CASSLVTASGNTIYF
cdr3_nt: TGCGCCAGCAGCTTGGTAACAGCTTCTGGAAACACCATATATTTT

clone_size: .
j_call: TRBJ1-1
d_call: .
v_call: TRBV19
cdr3_aa: CASSLGGPNTEAFF
cdr3_nt: TGTGCCAGTTCCCTCGGGGGCCCGAACACTGAAGCTTTCTTT

clone_size: .
j_call: TRBJ2-5
d_call: .
v_call: TRBV5-4
cdr3_aa: CASSSMGGPETQYF
cdr3_nt: TGTGCCAGCAGCTCCATGGGGGGGCCGGAGACCCAGTACTTC

clone_size: .
j_call: TRBJ1-4
d_call: TRBD1
v_call: TRBV10-3
cdr3_aa: CATETGSGEKLFF
cdr3_nt: TGTGCCACCGAGACAGGGTCGGGAGAAAAACTGTTTTTT

clone_size: .
j_call: TRBJ2-2
d_call: TRBD1
v_call: TRBV7-6
cdr3_aa: CASSVGQGAGELFF
cdr3_nt: TGTGCCAGCAGCGTGGGACAGGGCGCCGGGGAGCTGTTTTTT

clone_size: few
j_call: TRBJ2-1
d_call: .
v_call: TRBV2
cdr3_aa: CASSLHRSEQFF
cdr3_nt: TGTGCCAGCAGTCTACACAGGAGTGAGCAGTTCTTC

clone_size: .
j_call: TRBJ1-2
d_call: TRBD1
v_call: TRBV18
cdr3_aa: CASSPLDRGYGYTF
cdr3_nt: TGTGCCAGCTCACCCTTGGACAGGGGGTATGGCTACACCTTC

clone_size: .
j_call: TRBJ1-1
d_call: .
v_call: TRBV28
cdr3_aa: CASSLFGGATEAFF
cdr3_nt: TGTGCCAGCAGTTTATTCGGTGGGGCCACTGAAGCTTTCTTT

clone_size: .
j_call: TRBJ2-1
d_call: TRBD2
v_call: TRBV4-1
cdr3_aa: CASSQEGSGRGREQFF
cdr3_nt: TGCGCCAGCAGCCAAGAAGGTAGCGGGAGAGGACGCGAGCAGTTCTTC

clone_size: .
j_call: TRBJ1-5
d_call: .
v_call: TRBV4-1
cdr3_aa: CASSQETDYSNQPQHF
cdr3_nt: TGCGCCAGCAGCCAAGAGACGGACTATAGCAATCAGCCCCAGCATTTT

clone_size: .
j_call: TRBJ2-1
d_call: .
v_call: TRBV5-4
cdr3_aa: CASSLDELGAGYNEQFF
cdr3_nt: TGTGCCAGCAGCTTGGATGAGTTGGGGGCAGGCTACAATGAGCAGTTCTTC

clone_size: .
j_call: TRBJ2-1
d_call: .
v_call: TRBV6-1
cdr3_aa: CASSGPGVNEQFF
cdr3_nt: TGTGCCAGCAGTGGCCCGGGAGTCAATGAGCAGTTCTTC

clone_size: .
j_call: TRBJ1-2
d_call: TRBD1
v_call: TRBV19
cdr3_aa: CASSMSRDRGRRYGYTF
cdr3_nt: TGTGCCAGTAGTATGTCGCGGGACAGGGGGCGAAGATATGGCTACACCTTC

clone_size: .
j_call: TRBJ2-3
d_call: .
v_call: TRBV11-2
cdr3_aa: CASSSGDTQYF
cdr3_nt: TGTGCCAGCAGCTCTGGGGATACGCAGTATTTT

clone_size: .
j_call: TRBJ1-2
d_call: .
v_call: TRBV5-1
cdr3_aa: CASSSSGYGKYGYTF
cdr3_nt: TGCGCCAGCAGCTCCTCGGGGTATGGGAAGTATGGCTACACCTTC

clone_size: few
j_call: TRBJ2-2
d_call: .
v_call: TRBV7-9
cdr3_aa: CASTSRGNTGELFF
cdr3_nt: TGTGCCAGCACGTCCAGGGGGAACACCGGGGAGCTGTTTTTT

clone_size: .
j_call: TRBJ2-2
d_call: .
v_call: TRBV7-7
cdr3_aa: CASSSDSATGELFF
cdr3_nt: TGTGCTAGCAGCTCCGACAGTGCAACCGGGGAGCTGTTTTTT

clone_size: .
j_call: TRBJ2-5
d_call: TRBD2
v_call: TRBV5-6
cdr3_aa: CASSSWEWRGGRETQYF
cdr3_nt: TGTGCCAGCAGCTCATGGGAGTGGCGGGGAGGGCGGGAGACCCAGTACTTC

clone_size: .
j_call: TRBJ1-4
d_call: TRBD1
v_call: TRBV6-6
cdr3_aa: CASRQGPTTNEKLFF
cdr3_nt: TGTGCCAGTAGACAGGGTCCAACAACTAATGAAAAACTGTTTTTT

clone_size: .
j_call: TRBJ1-4
d_call: .
v_call: TRBV4-1
cdr3_aa: CASSQGTNYYEKLFF
cdr3_nt: TGCGCCAGCAGCCAAGGAACCAATTATTATGAAAAACTGTTTTTT

clone_size: .
j_call: TRBJ2-5
d_call: .
v_call: TRBV2
cdr3_aa: CASSARARETQYF
cdr3_nt: TGTGCCAGCAGTGCAAGGGCGCGAGAGACCCAGTACTTC

clone_size: .
j_call: TRBJ1-2
d_call: .
v_call: TRBV27
cdr3_aa: CASSLSGAGPNHGYTF
cdr3_nt: TGTGCCAGCAGTTTATCTGGCGCGGGACCGAACCACGGCTACACCTTC

clone_size: .
j_call: TRBJ2-7
d_call: .
v_call: TRBV6-5
cdr3_aa: CASRVSKQSSYEQYF
cdr3_nt: TGTGCCAGCAGGGTGTCCAAACAGTCCTCCTACGAGCAGTACTTC

clone_size: .
j_call: TRBJ2-1
d_call: .
v_call: TRBV7-9
cdr3_aa: CASSFTSYNEQFF
cdr3_nt: TGTGCCAGCAGCTTCACTAGCTACAATGAGCAGTTCTTC

clone_size: .
j_call: TRBJ1-1
d_call: .
v_call: TRBV11-3
cdr3_aa: CASSLVPTTNTEAFF
cdr3_nt: TGTGCCAGCAGCTTAGTTCCCACAACGAACACTGAAGCTTTCTTT

clone_size: .
j_call: TRBJ2-3
d_call: TRBD1
v_call: TRBV18
cdr3_aa: CASSPGQGARDTQYF
cdr3_nt: TGTGCCAGCTCACCAGGACAGGGGGCAAGGGATACGCAGTATTTT

clone_size: .
j_call: TRBJ1-4
d_call: .
v_call: TRBV15
cdr3_aa: CATSRDVGSGGEKLFF
cdr3_nt: TGTGCCACCAGCAGAGATGTGGGGTCTGGAGGGGAAAAACTGTTTTTT

clone_size: .
j_call: TRBJ1-2
d_call: .
v_call: TRBV6-5
cdr3_aa: CASRAEIYGYTF
cdr3_nt: TGTGCCAGCAGGGCAGAGATCTATGGCTACACCTTC

clone_size: .
j_call: TRBJ2-1
d_call: TRBD2
v_call: TRBV5-1
cdr3_aa: CASSNGGGGEQFF
cdr3_nt: TGCGCCAGCAGTAATGGTGGGGGAGGGGAGCAGTTCTTC

clone_size: .
j_call: TRBJ2-1
d_call: .
v_call: TRBV7-9
cdr3_aa: CASSLLASELLNEQFF
cdr3_nt: TGTGCCAGCAGCTTATTAGCTAGCGAACTGTTAAATGAGCAGTTCTTC

clone_size: .
j_call: TRBJ1-2
d_call: .
v_call: TRBV10-3
cdr3_aa: CAISEQGRHGYTF
cdr3_nt: TGTGCCATCAGTGAGCAGGGAAGGCATGGCTACACCTTC

clone_size: .
j_call: TRBJ2-1
d_call: TRBD2
v_call: TRBV5-1
cdr3_aa: CASSSWTSVGEQFF
cdr3_nt: TGCGCCAGCAGCTCCTGGACTAGCGTGGGTGAGCAGTTCTTC

clone_size: .
j_call: TRBJ2-7
d_call: .
v_call: TRBV7-2
cdr3_aa: CASSSRQGPYEQYF
cdr3_nt: TGTGCCAGCAGCTCCCGTCAGGGGCCATACGAGCAGTACTTC

clone_size: .
j_call: TRBJ2-2
d_call: .
v_call: TRBV5-1
cdr3_aa: CASSLEVPMNTGELFF
cdr3_nt: TGCGCCAGCAGCTTGGAGGTCCCAATGAACACCGGGGAGCTGTTTTTT

clone_size: .
j_call: TRBJ2-1
d_call: TRBD2
v_call: TRBV6-1
cdr3_aa: CASSGLAGLHNEQFF
cdr3_nt: TGTGCCAGCAGTGGTCTAGCGGGACTACACAATGAGCAGTTCTTC

clone_size: .
j_call: TRBJ2-2
d_call: .
v_call: TRBV11-2
cdr3_aa: CASSLGGYGELFF
cdr3_nt: TGTGCCAGCAGCTTAGGAGGCTACGGGGAGCTGTTTTTT

clone_size: .
j_call: TRBJ1-1
d_call: .
v_call: TRBV28
cdr3_aa: CASSLDRLNTEAFF
cdr3_nt: TGTGCCAGCAGCCTGGACAGACTGAACACTGAAGCTTTCTTT

clone_size: few
j_call: TRBJ1-1
d_call: .
v_call: TRBV19
cdr3_aa: CASSIPGAGTEAFF
cdr3_nt: TGTGCCAGTAGTATCCCAGGGGCTGGCACTGAAGCTTTCTTT

clone_size: .
j_call: TRBJ2-7
d_call: .
v_call: TRBV4-1
cdr3_aa: CASSQGLRRGPIHYEQYF
cdr3_nt: TGCGCCAGCAGCCAAGGACTTAGACGAGGGCCCATCCACTACGAGCAGTACTTC

clone_size: .
j_call: TRBJ1-1
d_call: .
v_call: TRBV2
cdr3_aa: CASSLGQLTEAFF
cdr3_nt: TGTGCCAGCAGTCTAGGACAGCTCACTGAAGCTTTCTTT

clone_size: many
j_call: TRBJ1-1
d_call: .
v_call: TRBV5-1
cdr3_aa: CASRTRNTEAFF
cdr3_nt: TGCGCCAGCAGGACGCGGAACACTGAAGCTTTCTTT

clone_size: .
j_call: TRBJ2-3
d_call: TRBD2
v_call: TRBV28
cdr3_aa: CASSFYLAGAGNTDTQYF
cdr3_nt: TGTGCCAGCAGTTTTTATCTAGCGGGAGCGGGGAACACAGATACGCAGTATTTT

clone_size: .
j_call: TRBJ2-3
d_call: TRBD2
v_call: TRBV13
cdr3_aa: CASSRTSQIGTDTQYF
cdr3_nt: TGTGCCAGCAGCCGGACTAGCCAGATCGGCACAGATACGCAGTATTTT

clone_size: .
j_call: TRBJ1-5
d_call: .
v_call: TRBV4-2
cdr3_aa: CASSQNTGGTDQPQHF
cdr3_nt: TGTGCCAGCAGCCAAAACACCGGGGGAACGGATCAGCCCCAGCATTTT

clone_size: few
j_call: TRBJ1-1
d_call: .
v_call: TRBV18
cdr3_aa: CASSDQYRPEAFF
cdr3_nt: TGTGCCAGCTCTGATCAGTACCGGCCTGAAGCTTTCTTT

clone_size: many
j_call: TRBJ2-1
d_call: .
v_call: TRBV13
cdr3_aa: CASSRGPQGFF
cdr3_nt: TGTGCCAGCAGCCGGGGACCACAAGGGTTCTTC

clone_size: few
j_call: TRBJ1-4
d_call: .
v_call: TRBV5-1
cdr3_aa: CASSLVGQPNEKLFF
cdr3_nt: TGCGCCAGCAGCTTGGTGGGGCAGCCTAATGAAAAACTGTTTTTT

clone_size: .
j_call: TRBJ1-1
d_call: .
v_call: TRBV5-6
cdr3_aa: CASSLRVGNTEAFF
cdr3_nt: TGTGCCAGCAGCTTGAGGGTGGGGAACACTGAAGCTTTCTTT

clone_size: few
j_call: TRBJ1-2
d_call: .
v_call: TRBV6-1
cdr3_aa: CASSDDYGYTF
cdr3_nt: TGTGCCAGCAGTGATGACTATGGCTACACCTTC

clone_size: .
j_call: TRBJ1-1
d_call: TRBD1
v_call: TRBV18
cdr3_aa: CASSPGQWNTEAFF
cdr3_nt: TGTGCCAGCTCACCGGGACAGTGGAACACTGAAGCTTTCTTT

clone_size: .
j_call: TRBJ2-2
d_call: .
v_call: TRBV7-2
cdr3_aa: CASSTRSGELFF
cdr3_nt: TGTGCCAGCAGTACACGCTCGGGGGAGCTGTTTTTT

clone_size: once
j_call: TRBJ1-1
d_call: TRBD1
v_call: TRBV7-2
cdr3_aa: CASGTGPNTEAFF
cdr3_nt: TGTGCCAGCGGGACAGGACCGAACACTGAAGCTTTCTTT

clone_size: .
j_call: TRBJ2-7
d_call: TRBD1
v_call: TRBV28
cdr3_aa: CASSSDRGYSHEQYF
cdr3_nt: TGTGCCAGCAGTTCTGACAGGGGATATAGCCACGAGCAGTACTTC

clone_size: once
j_call: TRBJ2-3
d_call: TRBD2
v_call: TRBV2
cdr3_aa: CASRMSSQGLAGGDTQYF
cdr3_nt: TGTGCCAGCAGAATGTCCTCACAGGGACTAGCGGGAGGAGATACGCAGTATTTT

clone_size: few
j_call: TRBJ1-2
d_call: TRBD1
v_call: TRBV5-5
cdr3_aa: CASTSQSQGGYGYTF
cdr3_nt: TGTGCCAGCACCTCCCAATCCCAGGGGGGCTATGGCTACACCTTC